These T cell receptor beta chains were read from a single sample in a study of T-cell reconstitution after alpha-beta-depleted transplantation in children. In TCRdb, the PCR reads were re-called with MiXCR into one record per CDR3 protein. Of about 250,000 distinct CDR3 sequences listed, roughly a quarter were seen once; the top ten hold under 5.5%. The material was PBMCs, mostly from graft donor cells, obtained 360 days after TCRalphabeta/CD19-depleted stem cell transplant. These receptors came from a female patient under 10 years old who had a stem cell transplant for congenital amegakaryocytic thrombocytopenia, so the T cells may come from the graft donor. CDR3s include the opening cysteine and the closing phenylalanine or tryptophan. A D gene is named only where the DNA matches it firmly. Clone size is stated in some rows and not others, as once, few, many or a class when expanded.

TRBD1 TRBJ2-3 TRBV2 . TGTGCCAGCTACCACCGGGACAGTACCATCCTCACAGATACGCAGTATTTT CASYHRDSTILTDTQYF
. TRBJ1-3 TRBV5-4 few TGTGCCAGCTCTCGGGACCTTCTGGTAGGAAACACCATATATTTT CASSRDLLVGNTIYF
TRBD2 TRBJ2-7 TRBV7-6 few TGTGCCAGCAGCTTAGTTGAGACTAGCGGTTTCTCCTACGAGCAGTACTTC CASSLVETSGFSYEQYF
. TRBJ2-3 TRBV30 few TGTGCCTGGAGTGGAAGGGTCGATACGCAGTATTTT CAWSGRVDTQYF
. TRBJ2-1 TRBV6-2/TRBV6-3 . TGTGCCAGCAGTTACAACGGGTGGGGCTACAATGAGCAGTTCTTC CASSYNGWGYNEQFF
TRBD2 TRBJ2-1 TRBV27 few TGTGCCAGCAGTTTGACCGCTAGCGGGAGTCCCAATGAGCAGTTCTTC CASSLTASGSPNEQFF
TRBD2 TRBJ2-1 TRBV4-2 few TGTGCCAGCAGCCAACCTAGCGGGAGGGGCAATGAGCAGTTCTTC CASSQPSGRGNEQFF
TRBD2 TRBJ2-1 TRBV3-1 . TGTGCCAGCAGCCAAGATGTAAGCGGGGGGCGCAATGAGCAGTTCTTC CASSQDVSGGRNEQFF
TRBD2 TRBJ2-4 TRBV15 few TGTGCCACCAGCAGGAGACTAGCGGGAGACATTCAGTACTTC CATSRRLAGDIQYF
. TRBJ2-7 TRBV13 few TGTGCCAGCAGCCCGGGCCGCCTTCCTTCCTACGAGCAGTACTTC CASSPGRLPSYEQYF
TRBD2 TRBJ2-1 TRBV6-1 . TGTGCCAGCAAGACTAGCGGGAGCTCCTACAATGAGCAGTTCTTC CASKTSGSSYNEQFF
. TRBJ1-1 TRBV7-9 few TGTGCCAGCAGCTTAAACTCAGTTGAGGCTGAAGCTTTCTTT CASSLNSVEAEAFF
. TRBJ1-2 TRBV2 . TGTGCCAGTGTTGTCGGGGGGCAAGGCTATGGCTACACCTTC CASVVGGQGYGYTF
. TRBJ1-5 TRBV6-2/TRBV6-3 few TGTGCCAGCACCCCGGACAGAAATCAGCCCCAGCATTTT CASTPDRNQPQHF
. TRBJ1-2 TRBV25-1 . TGTGCCAGCAGTACGGGTTCTAACTATGGCTACACCTTC CASSTGSNYGYTF
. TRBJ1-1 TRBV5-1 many TGCGCCAGCAGCGAGTTTTTGACCACTGAAGCTTTCTTT CASSEFLTTEAFF
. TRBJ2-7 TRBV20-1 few TGCAGTGCTAGAACGGCCTACGAGCAGTACTTC CSARTAYEQYF
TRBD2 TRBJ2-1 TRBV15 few TGTGCCACCAGCAAAGGGACTAGCGGGCTAACGTACAATGAGCAGTTCTTC CATSKGTSGLTYNEQFF
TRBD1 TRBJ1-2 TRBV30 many TGTGCCTGGACCGATGAGTGGAGGACAGGGGGGGGCTACACCTTC CAWTDEWRTGGGYTF
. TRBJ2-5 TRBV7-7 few TGTGCCAGCAGCTTAGGTTTGAGACTAGAACAAGAGACCCAGTACTTC CASSLGLRLEQETQYF
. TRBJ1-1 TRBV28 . TGTGCCAGCAGTTTTGGGACACGGTTATATTCGACTGAAGCTTTCTTT CASSFGTRLYSTEAFF
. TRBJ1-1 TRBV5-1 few TGCGCCAGCAGCATCATCGGGGGCGCGAACACTGAAGCTTTCTTT CASSIIGGANTEAFF
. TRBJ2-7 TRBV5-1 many TGCGCCAGCAGCTTGGGTCTGGGCTGGGAGCAGTACTTC CASSLGLGWEQYF
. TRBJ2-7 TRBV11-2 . TGTGCCAGCAGCTTAAACTCAATGCCTTCCGAGCAGTACTTC CASSLNSMPSEQYF
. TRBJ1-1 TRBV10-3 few TGTGCCTCGGGGAGGGACGGGCAGACAACTGAAGCTTTCTTT CASGRDGQTTEAFF
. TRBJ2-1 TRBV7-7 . TGTGCCAGCAGCCCAATATCCCAGGACTTCTCCTACAATGAGCAGTTCTTC CASSPISQDFSYNEQFF
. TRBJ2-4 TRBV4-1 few TGCGCCAGCAGCCAAGAAGTGGGGCTAGCCAAAAACATTCAGTACTTC CASSQEVGLAKNIQYF
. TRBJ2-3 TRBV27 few TGTGCCAGCAGTTTAGTCCTACAAACAGATACGCAGTATTTT CASSLVLQTDTQYF
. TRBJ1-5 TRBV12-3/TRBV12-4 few TGTGCCAGCAGTTTAGGAGCAGAGCCCGACCATCAGCCCCAGCATTTT CASSLGAEPDHQPQHF